What follows describes a single T cell receptor beta chain. The antigen is undetermined. A clone one base away is much larger, so this may be a read error. TCRdb reprocessed the multiplex PCR reads with MiXCR, giving one entry per CDR3 protein. The data contain around 230,000 distinct CDR3 sequences, approximately 31% of them singletons. Per the germline V gene, CDR1 is SGHDN and CDR2 is FVKESK. The length of the CDR3 is 15 residues. The data stem from a study of breast tumors, draining lymph nodes, adjacent tissues. Study-wide points: Tumor repertoires ranked between lymph nodes and nontumor tissue in diversity, with V and J gene preferences.

The lymph nodes were axillary draining lymph nodes from breast cancer patients. The sequenced sample consisted of axillary lymph node tissue. This chain connects TRBV14 to TRBJ2-5, with D uncertain. This TCR came from a female donor with breast cancer. Some clones in this sample may be carry-over from other donors' samples. The DNA for the CDR3 is TGTGCCAGCAGCCAGATTAGTGTTCCGCAAGAGACCCCGTACTTC. It is translated as CASSQISVPQETPYF.